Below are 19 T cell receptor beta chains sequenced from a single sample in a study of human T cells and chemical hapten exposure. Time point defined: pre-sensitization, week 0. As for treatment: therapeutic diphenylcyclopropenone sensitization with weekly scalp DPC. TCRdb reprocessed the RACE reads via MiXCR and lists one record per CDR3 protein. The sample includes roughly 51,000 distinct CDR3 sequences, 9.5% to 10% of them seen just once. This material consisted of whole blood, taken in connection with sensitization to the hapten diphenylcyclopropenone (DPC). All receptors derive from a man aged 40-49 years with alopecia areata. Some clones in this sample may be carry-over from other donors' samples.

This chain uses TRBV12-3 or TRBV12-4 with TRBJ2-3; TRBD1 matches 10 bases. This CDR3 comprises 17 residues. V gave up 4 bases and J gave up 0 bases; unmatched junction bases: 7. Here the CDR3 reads CASSSGGQGRSTDTQYF. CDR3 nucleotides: TGTGCCAGCAGTTCGGGGGGACAGGGGAGGAGCACAGATACGCAGTATTTT.

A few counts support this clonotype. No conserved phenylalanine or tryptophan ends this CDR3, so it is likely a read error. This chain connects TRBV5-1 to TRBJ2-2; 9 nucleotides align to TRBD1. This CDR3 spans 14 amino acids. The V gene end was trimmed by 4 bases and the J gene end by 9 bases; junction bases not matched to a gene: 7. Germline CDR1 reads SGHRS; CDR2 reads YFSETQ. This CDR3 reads CASSRGTGYRELFL. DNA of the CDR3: TGCGCCAGCAGCCGGGGGACAGGGTACCGGGAGCTGTTTCTT.

The CDR3 is CSVEDLIGSAGRPEQFF. For the CDR3, the DNA is TGCAGCGTTGAAGATCTTATAGGTTCAGCTGGGAGACCTGAGCAGTTCTTC. The V call is TRBV29-1, the J call TRBJ2-1; possibly TRBD2 for D (5 bases). The V gene lost 0 bases and the J gene lost 9 bases, with 24 bases spanning the gap. The length of the CDR3 is 17 residues. Per germline, CDR1 SQVTM and CDR2 ANQGSEA.

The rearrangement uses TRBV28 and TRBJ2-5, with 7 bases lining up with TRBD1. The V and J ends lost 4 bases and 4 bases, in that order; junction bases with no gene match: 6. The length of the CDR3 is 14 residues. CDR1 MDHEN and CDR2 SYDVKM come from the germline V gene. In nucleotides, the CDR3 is TGTGCCAGCAGTTCCCGACAGGGACGAGAGACCCAGTACTTC. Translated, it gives CASSSRQGRETQYF.

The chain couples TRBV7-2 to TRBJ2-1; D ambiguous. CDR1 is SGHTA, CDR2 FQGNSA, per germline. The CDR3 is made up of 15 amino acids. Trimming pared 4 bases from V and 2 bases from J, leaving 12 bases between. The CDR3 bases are TGTGCCAGCAGCTCCGATCCTGGACCCTACAATGAGCAGTTCTTC. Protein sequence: CASSSDPGPYNEQFF.

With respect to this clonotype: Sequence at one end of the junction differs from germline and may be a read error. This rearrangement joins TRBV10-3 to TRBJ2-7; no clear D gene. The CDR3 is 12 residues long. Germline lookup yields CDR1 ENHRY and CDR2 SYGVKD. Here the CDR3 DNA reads TGTGCCATCAGGGGCACCTCCCACGAGCAGTACTTC. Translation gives CAIRGTSHEQYF.

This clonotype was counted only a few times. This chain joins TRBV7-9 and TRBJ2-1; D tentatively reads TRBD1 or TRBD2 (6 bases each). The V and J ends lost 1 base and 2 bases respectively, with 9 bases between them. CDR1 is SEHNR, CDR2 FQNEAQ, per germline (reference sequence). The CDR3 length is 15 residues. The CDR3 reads CASSLDGGPYNEQFF. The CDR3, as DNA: TGTGCCAGCAGCTTAGACGGGGGCCCCTACAATGAGCAGTTCTTC.

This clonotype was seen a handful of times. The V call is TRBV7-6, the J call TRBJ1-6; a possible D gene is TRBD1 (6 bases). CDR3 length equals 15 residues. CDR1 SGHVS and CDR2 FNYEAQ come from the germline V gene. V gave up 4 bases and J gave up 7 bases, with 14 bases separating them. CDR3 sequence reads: CASSSRTDFNSPLHF. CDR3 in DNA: TGTGCCAGCAGCTCTCGGACAGATTTCAATTCACCCCTCCACTTT. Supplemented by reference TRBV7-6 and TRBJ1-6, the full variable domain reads GAGVSQSPRYKVTKRGQDVALRCDPISGHVSLYWYRQALGQGPEFLTYFNYEAQQDKSGLPNDRFSAERPEGSISTLTIQRTEQRDSAMYRCASSSRTDFNSPLHFGNGTRLTVT.

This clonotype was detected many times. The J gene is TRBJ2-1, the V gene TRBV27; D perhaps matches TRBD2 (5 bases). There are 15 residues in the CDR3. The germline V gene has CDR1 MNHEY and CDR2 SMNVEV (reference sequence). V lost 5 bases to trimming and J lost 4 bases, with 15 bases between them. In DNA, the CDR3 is TGTGCCAGCAGTCCGCTAGCAGCAGTTTACAATGAGCAGTTCTTC. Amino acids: CASSPLAAVYNEQFF.

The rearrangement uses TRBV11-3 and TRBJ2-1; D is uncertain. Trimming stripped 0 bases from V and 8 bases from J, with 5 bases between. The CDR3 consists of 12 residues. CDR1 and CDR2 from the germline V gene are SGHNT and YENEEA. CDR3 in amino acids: CASSLDEDEQFF. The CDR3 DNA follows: TGTGCCAGCAGCTTAGACGAGGATGAGCAGTTCTTC.

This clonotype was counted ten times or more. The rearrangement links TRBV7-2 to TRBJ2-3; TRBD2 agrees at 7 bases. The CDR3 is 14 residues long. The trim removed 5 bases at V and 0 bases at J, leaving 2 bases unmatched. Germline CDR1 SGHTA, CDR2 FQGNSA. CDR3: CASSDSGSTDTQYF. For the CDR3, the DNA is TGTGCCAGCAGCGATAGCGGGAGCACAGATACGCAGTATTTT.

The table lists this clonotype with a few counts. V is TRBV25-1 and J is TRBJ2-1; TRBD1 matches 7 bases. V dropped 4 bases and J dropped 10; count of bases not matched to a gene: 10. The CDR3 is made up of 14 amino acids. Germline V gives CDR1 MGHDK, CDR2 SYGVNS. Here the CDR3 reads CASSGTGTVSEQFF. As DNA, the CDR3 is TGTGCCAGCAGTGGAACCGGGACAGTCAGCGAGCAGTTCTTC.

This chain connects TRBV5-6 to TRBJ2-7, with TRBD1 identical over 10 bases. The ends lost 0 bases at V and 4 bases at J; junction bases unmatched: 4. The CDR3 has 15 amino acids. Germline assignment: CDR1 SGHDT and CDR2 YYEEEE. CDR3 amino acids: CASSLGDRGHYEQYF. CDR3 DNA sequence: TGTGCCAGCAGCTTGGGCGACAGGGGGCATTACGAGCAGTACTTC.

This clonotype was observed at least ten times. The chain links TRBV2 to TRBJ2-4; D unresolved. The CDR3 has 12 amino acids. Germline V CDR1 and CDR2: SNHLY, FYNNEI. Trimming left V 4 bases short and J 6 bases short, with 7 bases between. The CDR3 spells CASSAVGNIQYF. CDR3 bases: TGTGCCAGCAGTGCAGTCGGAAACATTCAGTACTTC.

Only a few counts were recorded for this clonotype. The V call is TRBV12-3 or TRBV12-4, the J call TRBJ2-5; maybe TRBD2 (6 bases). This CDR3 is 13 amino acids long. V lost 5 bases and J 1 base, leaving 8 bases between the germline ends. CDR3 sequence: CASSRDFQETQYF. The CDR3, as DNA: TGTGCCAGCAGTCGGGACTTCCAAGAGACCCAGTACTTC.

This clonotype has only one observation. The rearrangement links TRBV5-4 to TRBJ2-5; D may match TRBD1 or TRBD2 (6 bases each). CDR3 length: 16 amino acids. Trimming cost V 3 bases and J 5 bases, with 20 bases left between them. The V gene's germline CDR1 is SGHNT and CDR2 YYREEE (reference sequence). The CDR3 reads CASSSMGLQGGETQYF. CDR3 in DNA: TGTGCCAGCAGCTCAATGGGACTCCAAGGGGGGGAGACCCAGTACTTC.

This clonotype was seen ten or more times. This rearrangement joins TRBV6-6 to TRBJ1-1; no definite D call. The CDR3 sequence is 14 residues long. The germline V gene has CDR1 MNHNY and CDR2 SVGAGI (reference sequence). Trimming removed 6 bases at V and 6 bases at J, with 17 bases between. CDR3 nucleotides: TGTGCCAGCAGATCGCCGACGGGGAGACCTGAAGCTTTCTTT. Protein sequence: CASRSPTGRPEAFF.

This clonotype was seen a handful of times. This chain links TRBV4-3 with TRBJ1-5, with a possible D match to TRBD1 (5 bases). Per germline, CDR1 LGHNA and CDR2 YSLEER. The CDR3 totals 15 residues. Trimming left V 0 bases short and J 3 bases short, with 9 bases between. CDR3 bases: TGCGCCAGCAGCCAAGACGGGACGGACAATCAGCCCCAGCATTTT. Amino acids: CASSQDGTDNQPQHF.

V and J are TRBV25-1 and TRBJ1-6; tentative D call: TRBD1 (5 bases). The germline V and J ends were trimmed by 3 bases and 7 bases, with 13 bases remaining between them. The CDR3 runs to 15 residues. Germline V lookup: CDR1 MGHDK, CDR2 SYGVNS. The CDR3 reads CASSEPGRSNSPLHF. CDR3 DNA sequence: TGTGCCAGCAGTGAGCCGGGACGGAGCAATTCACCCCTCCACTTT.